The 30 T cell receptor beta chains listed next were all sequenced from one sample in a study of radiation and T cells in renal cell carcinoma. Sequenced by immunoSEQ multiplex PCR; TCRdb stores in-frame clones only, minus some. The repertoire holds 75,000 to 90,000 clones, about 88% seen once, with about 6% in the top ten. The time point is: blood 4 weeks post-SBRT, at nephrectomy. The treatment here: 15 Gy SBRT to primary tumor, nephrectomy 4 weeks later. This material consisted of blood, taken from a patient whose treatment included radiotherapy and nephrectomy. The source of these receptors is a woman between 70 and 85 years old with renal cell carcinoma.

This clone was seen more than once but under ten times. The rearrangement links TRBV7-9 to TRBJ1-5; D is possibly TRBD1 (5 bases). The CDR3 length is 13 residues. V dropped 3 bases and J dropped 7 bases, with 10 bases sitting between them. Germline CDR1 SEHNR, CDR2 FQNEAQ (reference sequence). CDR3 coding DNA: TGTGCCAGCAGCTTTGGAAGGGACCAGCCCCAGCATTTT. It is translated as CASSFGRDQPQHF.

This chain joins TRBV5-6 and TRBJ2-1, with 9 bases that match TRBD1. In germline, CDR1 is SGHDT, CDR2 YYEEEE. The trim removed 2 bases at V and 0 bases at J, leaving 3 bases unmatched. The length of the CDR3 is 16 residues. CDR3 residues: CASSLGQGSSYNEQFF. CDR3 DNA: TGTGCCAGCAGCTTAGGACAGGGGAGCTCCTACAATGAGCAGTTCTTC.

The chain carries TRBV30 and TRBJ2-7, with D hard to call. The V gene's germline CDR1 is GTSNPN and CDR2 SVGIG (reference sequence). CDR3 size: 11 residues. V lost 5 bases, J lost 4 bases, and 9 bases lay in between. The CDR3 nucleotides read TGTGCCTGGGGGCTAAAATACGAGCAGTACTTC. This translates into CAWGLKYEQYF.

This rearrangement joins TRBV7-2 to TRBJ1-2; the match to TRBD1 covers 10 bases. Trimming cost V 1 base and J 4 bases; bases outside gene matches: 6. The CDR3 covers 16 residues. Germline V CDR1 and CDR2: SGHTA, FQGNSA. Here the CDR3 reads CASSLVGTGVAYGYTF. As DNA, the CDR3 is TGTGCCAGCAGCTTAGTGGGGACAGGGGTCGCCTATGGCTACACCTTC.

The chain recombines TRBV7-6 with TRBJ1-1, with 8 bases aligning to TRBD1. Germline V CDR1 and CDR2: SGHVS, FNYEAQ. This CDR3 region has 16 residues. Trimming cost V 1 base and J 3 bases; bases outside gene matches: 7. In DNA, the CDR3 is TGTGCCAGCAGCTTAGGACAGGGGCCAGGGGACACTGAAGCTTTCTTT. It translates to CASSLGQGPGDTEAFF.

The CDR3 here is CASRARGYNSPLHF. In DNA, the CDR3 is TGCGCCAGCAGGGCTAGAGGCTATAATTCACCCCTCCACTTT. The V and J genes are TRBV4-3 and TRBJ1-6; no clear D. The CDR3 length is 14 residues. CDR1 and CDR2 from the germline V gene are LGHNA and YSLEER. Trimming left V 6 bases short and J 3 bases short, with 9 bases between.

The chain employs TRBV10-3 and TRBJ2-1, with 11 bases aligning to TRBD2. Germline CDR1 is ENHRY and CDR2 is SYGVKD. J was trimmed by 5 bases and V by 9 bases; bases with no gene match: 6. This CDR3 spans 14 amino acids. In DNA, the CDR3 is TGTGCCATGGGGACTAGCGGCGATAACAATGAGCAGTTCTTC. Protein: CAMGTSGDNNEQFF.

This chain uses TRBV6-5 with TRBJ1-5; possible D gene TRBD1, 6 bases. Germline V lookup: CDR1 MNHEY, CDR2 SVGAGI. Deletions cut 0 bases from V and 3 bases from J, with 9 bases between. The CDR3 has 15 amino acids. The CDR3 loop is CASSYSRDNNQPQHF. In DNA form, the CDR3 reads TGTGCCAGCAGTTACTCCCGGGACAACAATCAGCCCCAGCATTTT.

The chain joins TRBV19 to TRBJ2-7, with 8 bases lining up with TRBD1. CDR1 and CDR2 (germline): LNHDA, SQIVND (reference sequence). The junction had 8 bases not matched to a gene; V was cut back by 4 bases and J by 6 bases. The CDR3 runs 14 residues. The CDR3 region is CASSTPGTGTEQYF. In DNA, the CDR3 is TGTGCCAGTAGTACCCCGGGGACAGGAACCGAGCAGTACTTC.

The chain links TRBV5-5 to TRBJ1-3, with a possible D match to TRBD1 (5 bases). Trimming removed 4 bases at V and 0 bases at J, with 14 bases between. CDR1 and CDR2 (germline): SGHKS, YYEKEE (reference sequence). The CDR3 has 16 amino acids. The CDR3 loop is CASSKQVPISGNTIYF. CDR3 DNA sequence: TGTGCCAGCAGCAAACAGGTCCCAATCTCTGGAAACACCATATATTTT.

V usage is TRBV7-9 and J usage is TRBJ1-4; 8 bases agree with TRBD1. The CDR3 is made up of 16 amino acids. Germline V lookup: CDR1 SEHNR, CDR2 FQNEAQ (reference sequence). After removal of 3 bases from V and 8 bases from J, the junction contained 11 bases not matched to a gene. The CDR3 region is CASSFNTGGSGEKLFF. The CDR3 nucleotides read TGTGCCAGCAGCTTTAACACAGGGGGGTCGGGCGAAAAACTGTTTTTT.

The chain employs TRBV29-1 and TRBJ1-2; D gene unclear. Trimming pared 4 bases from V and 1 base from J, leaving 4 bases between. Per the germline V gene, CDR1 is SQVTM and CDR2 is ANQGSEA. This CDR3 has 11 residues. The CDR3 loop is CSVAGNYGYTF. The DNA for the CDR3 is TGCAGCGTTGCGGGTAACTATGGCTACACCTTC. Full variable domain (rest looked up from reference TRBV29-1 and TRBJ1-2): SAVISQKPSRDICQRGTSLTIQCQVDSQVTMMFWYRQQPGQSLTLIATANQGSEATYESGFVIDKFPISRPNLTFSTLTVSNMSPEDSSIYLCSVAGNYGYTFGSGTRLTVV.

This chain joins TRBV7-2 and TRBJ2-3; TRBD2 matches 9 bases. Germline CDR1 and CDR2: SGHTA and FQGNSA. The V and J ends lost 2 bases and 2 bases, in that order; junction bases with no gene match: 8. The CDR3 loop spans 17 amino acids. The CDR3 DNA follows: TGTGCCAGCAGCTTAAAGGTAGCGGGGGATATCACAGATACGCAGTATTTT. Amino acids: CASSLKVAGDITDTQYF. Full variable domain (missing parts from reference TRBV7-2 and TRBJ2-3): GAGVSQSPSNKVTEKGKDVELRCDPISGHTALYWYRQSLGQGLEFLIYFQGNSAPDKSGLPSDRFSAERTGGSVSTLTIQRTQQEDSAVYLCASSLKVAGDITDTQYFGPGTRLTVL.

The chain carries TRBV5-1 and TRBJ1-1; D is undetermined. The V gene lost 0 bases and the J gene lost 3 bases, with 18 bases spanning the gap. The CDR3 is 17 residues long. Germline-derived CDR1 and CDR2 are SGHRS and YFSETQ. CDR3 nucleotides: TGCGCCAGCAGCTTGGTCAGTCACGTAGCAGTCCACACTGAAGCTTTCTTT. Translating it yields CASSLVSHVAVHTEAFF.

The chain links TRBV19 to TRBJ1-1; no firm D call. V was cut by 3 bases and J by 1 base, with 15 bases left in between. The V gene's germline CDR1 is LNHDA and CDR2 SQIVND (reference sequence). This CDR3 has 16 residues. CDR3 in DNA: TGTGCCAGTAGTATCGGACCCCGGGTAGGGAACACTGAAGCTTTCTTT. Translated, it gives CASSIGPRVGNTEAFF.

This clone was recorded once. This chain uses TRBV7-2 with TRBJ1-6, with a tentative D call TRBD1 (6 bases). Trimming stripped 8 bases from V and 2 bases from J, with 10 bases between. The CDR3 extends over 14 amino acids. CDR1 and CDR2 from the germline V gene are SGHTA and FQGNSA. CDR3: CASGGATYNSPLHF. CDR3 sequence (DNA): TGTGCCAGCGGGGGGGCGACCTATAATTCACCCCTCCACTTT.

The chain couples TRBV7-2 to TRBJ2-1; no firm D call. Germline V gives CDR1 SGHTA, CDR2 FQGNSA. Trimming removed 0 bases from V and 3 bases from J, with 9 bases in between. The length of the CDR3 is 15 residues. CDR3 DNA: TGTGCCAGCAGCTTAGCAAACAGAGGCTACAATGAGCAGTTCTTC. Its protein product is CASSLANRGYNEQFF.

The rearrangement links TRBV2 to TRBJ1-2; the D is unclear. Trimming cost V 5 bases and J 2 bases, with 15 bases left between them. This CDR3 has 15 amino acids. Germline assignment: CDR1 SNHLY and CDR2 FYNNEI. CDR3 sequence reads: CASSLSGPPNYGYTF. The CDR3 DNA is TGTGCCAGCAGTTTGTCAGGTCCCCCCAACTATGGCTACACCTTC.

J is TRBJ2-7 and V is TRBV5-1; 9 positions agree with TRBD1. Trimming took 0 bases from V and 3 from J; bases not matched to a gene: 1. There are 14 residues in the CDR3. Germline V gene sequence: CDR1 SGHRS, CDR2 YFSETQ. CDR3 residues: CASSLAGQGYEQYF. Here the CDR3 DNA reads TGCGCCAGCAGCTTGGCGGGACAGGGCTACGAGCAGTACTTC.

This chain joins TRBV5-6 and TRBJ2-2, with a possible D match to TRBD1 (6 bases). Germline lookup yields CDR1 SGHDT and CDR2 YYEEEE. The CDR3 spans 14 residues. V lost 4 bases to trimming and J lost 7 bases, with 14 bases between them. CDR3 in DNA: TGTGCCAGCAGCCCCAGAGACAGGCACGGGGAGCTGTTTTTT. Amino acid sequence: CASSPRDRHGELFF.

This clone was observed once. This sequence joins TRBV9 and TRBJ2-2; TRBD2 is a possible D gene (5 bases). CDR1 SGDLS and CDR2 YYNGEE come from the germline V gene. V shed 0 bases and J shed 5 bases, with 14 bases lying between them. The CDR3 has 16 amino acids. As DNA, the CDR3 is TGTGCCAGCAGCGTAGCTTTAGGAACGGGGACCGGGGAGCTGTTTTTT. Translated: CASSVALGTGTGELFF.

The chain is built from TRBV7-9 and TRBJ1-2, with D uncertain. The V and J ends lost 0 bases and 2 bases respectively, with 13 bases between them. Germline V CDR1 and CDR2: SEHNR, FQNEAQ (reference sequence). This CDR3 has 16 residues. CDR3 sequence: CASSLAGGTRNYGYTF. The CDR3 DNA follows: TGTGCCAGCAGCTTAGCGGGAGGAACCAGAAACTATGGCTACACCTTC.

The chain combines TRBV27 with TRBJ1-5; TRBD1 matches 8 bases. This CDR3 has 17 residues. Losses at the gene ends were 5 bases for V and 0 bases for J; bases not matched to a gene: 9. The germline gives CDR1 MNHEY, CDR2 SMNVEV (reference sequence). The CDR3 here is CASSDRTGLISNQPQHF. The CDR3 nucleotides are TGTGCCAGCAGTGATCGGACAGGGCTAATTAGCAATCAGCCCCAGCATTTT.

The chain combines TRBV11-3 with TRBJ1-2; TRBD1 matches at 9 bases. This CDR3 comprises 13 residues. V lost 1 base and J lost 6; bases outside the gene matches: 0. Germline CDR1 and CDR2: SGHNT and YENEEA. DNA for the CDR3: TGTGCCAGCAGCTTAGGGGACAGGGATGGCTACACCTTC. It codes for CASSLGDRDGYTF.

V gene TRBV30 combines with J gene TRBJ1-6, with 7 bases identical to TRBD1. The CDR3 loop spans 14 amino acids. The J segment lost 12 bases and the V segment lost 5 bases, leaving 13 bases of the junction unmatched. The germline V gene has CDR1 GTSNPN and CDR2 SVGIG (reference sequence). CDR3 protein: CAWGLGQAGLPLHF. The CDR3 region has the DNA TGTGCCTGGGGCCTAGGACAGGCTGGATTACCCCTCCACTTT.

V usage is TRBV28 and J usage is TRBJ1-1; 11 bases are shared with TRBD1. CDR1 is MDHEN, CDR2 SYDVKM, per germline. The CDR3 consists of 16 residues. J was trimmed by 4 bases and V by 5 bases; bases with no gene match: 9. This CDR3 is CASSPGTGGRGTEAFF. CDR3 DNA: TGTGCCAGCAGTCCCGGGACAGGGGGGAGGGGCACTGAAGCTTTCTTT.

This clone was seen more than once but under ten times. J is TRBJ1-2 and V is TRBV18, with D unclear. Trimming took off 0 bases at V and 12 bases at J, with 17 bases between the two ends. There are 14 residues in the CDR3. Germline assignment: CDR1 KGHSH and CDR2 LQKENI. In DNA, the CDR3 is TGTGCCAGCTCACCACCCCTTCGAGGACGTCTCCACACCTTC. The encoded protein is CASSPPLRGRLHTF. Using reference TRBV18 and TRBJ1-2 for the parts outside the CDR3, the full variable domain is NAGVMQNPRHLVRRRGQEARLRCSPMKGHSHVYWYRQLPEEGLKFMVYLQKENIIDESGMPKERFSAEFPKEGPSILRIQQVVRGDSAAYFCASSPPLRGRLHTFGSGTRLTVV.

The genes are TRBV7-8 and TRBJ2-7; 7 bases align to TRBD2. Germline assignment: CDR1 SGHVS and CDR2 FQNEAQ. The CDR3 runs to 16 residues. Germline trimming cut 6 bases from V and 3 bases from J; bases unmatched to any gene: 14. CDR3 in amino acids: CASRPSRDYPFYEQYF. The CDR3 DNA sequence: TGTGCCAGCAGACCCTCAAGGGACTACCCATTCTACGAGCAGTACTTC. Together with reference TRBV7-8 and TRBJ2-7, the CDR3 gives the full variable domain: GAGVSQSPRYKVAKRGQDVALRCDPISGHVSLFWYQQALGQGPEFLTYFQNEAQLDKSGLPSDRFFAERPEGSVSTLKIQRTQQEDSAVYLCASRPSRDYPFYEQYFGPGTRLTVT.

The chain couples TRBV29-1 to TRBJ1-2, with D possibly TRBD1 on 6 matching bases. The CDR3 runs to 12 residues. Germline loops: CDR1 SQVTM, CDR2 ANQGSEA. V was pared by 1 base and J by 5 bases, with 8 bases between. CDR3 protein: CSVEVTGYGYTF. The CDR3 region has the DNA TGCAGCGTTGAAGTCACAGGGTATGGCTACACCTTC.

This clone was seen once. The rearrangement joins TRBV27 to TRBJ2-5; D perhaps matches TRBD1 (5 bases). V lost 2 bases and J lost 4, with 14 bases in between. The germline gives CDR1 MNHEY, CDR2 SMNVEV (reference sequence). This CDR3 has 15 residues. This CDR3 is CASSLTVARGETQYF. CDR3 coding DNA: TGTGCCAGCAGTTTAACAGTGGCAAGGGGAGAGACCCAGTACTTC.